This TCR beta chain was profiled in a study of chemoradiotherapy in HPV16-positive cancers. Assay used: immunoSEQ multiplex PCR; TCRdb lists only in-frame clones, some missing. The sample lists about 2,100 clones, more than 75% occurring once. The germline V gene encodes CDR1 SNHLY and CDR2 FYNNEI. The ends lost 1 base at V and 5 bases at J; junction bases unmatched: 5. This CDR3 region has 15 residues. The source material was tumor tissue, sampled from a patient who underwent chemoradiotherapy. The source is a human donor with HPV-associated anogenital cancer. The chain couples TRBV2 to TRBJ1-2; TRBD1 aligns across 9 bases. CDR3 sequence (DNA): TGTGCCAGCAGTGAAGGGACAGGGGTGAGGTATGGCTACACCTTC. Amino acid sequence: CASSEGTGVRYGYTF.